A selection of T cell receptor beta chains follows, all from one sample in a study of spatial heterogeneity in lung cancer. TCRdb analysed the 5' RACE reads with MiXCR anew, one entry per CDR3 protein. The sample records some 10,000 distinct CDR3 sequences, about an eighth being singletons. Sample: lung tumor tissue, taken at surgery. The receptors originated from a male donor with early-stage non-small cell lung cancer. CDR3s include the opening cysteine and the closing phenylalanine or tryptophan. A D gene is named only where the DNA matches it firmly. Clone size appears in some rows only: once, few, many, or a class for an expanded clone.

CDR3nt: TGCAGTGCTAGTCCCCCATTGGAGCAGTTCTTC; CDR3aa: CSASPPLEQFF; d_gene: NA; abundance: many; j_gene: TRBJ2-1; v_gene: TRBV20-1
CDR3nt: TGTGCCAGCAGTTTACTACACCAATCTGGGGCCAACGTCCTGACTTTC; CDR3aa: CASSLLHQSGANVLTF; d_gene: NA; abundance: NA; j_gene: TRBJ2-6; v_gene: TRBV27
CDR3nt: TGCGCCAGCAGCCAAGCGGGGACAGGGGGTCAGCCCCAGCATTTT; CDR3aa: CASSQAGTGGQPQHF; d_gene: TRBD1; abundance: NA; j_gene: TRBJ1-5; v_gene: TRBV4-1
CDR3nt: TGTGCCAGCAGCCGAGGGGGGATCAATGAGCAGTTCTTC; CDR3aa: CASSRGGINEQFF; d_gene: NA; abundance: NA; j_gene: TRBJ2-1; v_gene: TRBV7-2
CDR3nt: TGTGCCAGCAGCCAGTCAAACAGGGTCCACGAGCAGTACTTC; CDR3aa: CASSQSNRVHEQYF; d_gene: NA; abundance: NA; j_gene: TRBJ2-7; v_gene: TRBV7-2
CDR3nt: TGTGCCAGTCGGAGATACGAGCAGTACTTC; CDR3aa: CASRRYEQYF; d_gene: NA; abundance: many; j_gene: TRBJ2-7; v_gene: TRBV6-5
CDR3nt: TGTGCCAGCTCTAATCTCGGGGGCTACACCTTC; CDR3aa: CASSNLGGYTF; d_gene: NA; abundance: few; j_gene: TRBJ1-2; v_gene: TRBV2
CDR3nt: TGTGCCATCAGTGAGAGGGGCGAAGAGACCCAGTACTTC; CDR3aa: CAISERGEETQYF; d_gene: NA; abundance: many; j_gene: TRBJ2-5; v_gene: TRBV10-3
CDR3nt: TGCGCCAGCAGCCAAGACTCCCTTGGGAGAAATACGCAGTATTTT; CDR3aa: CASSQDSLGRNTQYF; d_gene: NA; abundance: many; j_gene: TRBJ2-3; v_gene: TRBV4-3
CDR3nt: TGTGCCAGCAGTGGGACAGGAGGCGAAAAACTGTTTTTT; CDR3aa: CASSGTGGEKLFF; d_gene: TRBD1; abundance: few; j_gene: TRBJ1-4; v_gene: TRBV12-3/TRBV12-4
CDR3nt: TGTGCCAGCAGTCCTGTCGGGGGCCTCTCCTACGAGCAGTACTTC; CDR3aa: CASSPVGGLSYEQYF; d_gene: NA; abundance: medium-sized; j_gene: TRBJ2-7; v_gene: TRBV28
CDR3nt: TGTGCCAGCAGCTTGGAATGGCCCCTGGGCACTGAAGCTTTCTTT; CDR3aa: CASSLEWPLGTEAFF; d_gene: NA; abundance: many; j_gene: TRBJ1-1; v_gene: TRBV5-5
CDR3nt: TGTGCCAGCAGCTTACGAAATGAGCAGTTCTTC; CDR3aa: CASSLRNEQFF; d_gene: NA; abundance: few; j_gene: TRBJ2-1; v_gene: TRBV3-1
CDR3nt: TGCAGTGCTAGGGCCGGGGGATCTGAAAAACTGTTTTTT; CDR3aa: CSARAGGSEKLFF; d_gene: NA; abundance: few; j_gene: TRBJ1-4; v_gene: TRBV20-1
CDR3nt: TGTGCCAGCAGCTTGGGGGCGTCCGGGGCCAACGTCCTGACTTTC; CDR3aa: CASSLGASGANVLTF; d_gene: NA; abundance: few; j_gene: TRBJ2-6; v_gene: TRBV7-9
CDR3nt: TGCAGTGCTTTCGGCAGGGCGGGGGGTGAGACCCAGTACTTC; CDR3aa: CSAFGRAGGETQYF; d_gene: TRBD2; abundance: medium-sized; j_gene: TRBJ2-5; v_gene: TRBV20-1
CDR3nt: TGTGCCAGTAGTATAGCAGGACAGGACACAGATACGCAGTATTTT; CDR3aa: CASSIAGQDTDTQYF; d_gene: TRBD1; abundance: few; j_gene: TRBJ2-3; v_gene: TRBV19
CDR3nt: TGCGCCAGCAGCCAAGCAGCCTCCTATGGCTACACCTTC; CDR3aa: CASSQAASYGYTF; d_gene: NA; abundance: NA; j_gene: TRBJ1-2; v_gene: TRBV4-1
CDR3nt: TGCGCCAGCAGCGCGTCGACAGGGGGCCAAGAGACCCAGTACTTC; CDR3aa: CASSASTGGQETQYF; d_gene: TRBD1; abundance: many; j_gene: TRBJ2-5; v_gene: TRBV5-1
CDR3nt: TGTGCCAGCAGTCGGACTGGGTACGAGCAGTACTTC; CDR3aa: CASSRTGYEQYF; d_gene: NA; abundance: few; j_gene: TRBJ2-7; v_gene: TRBV3-1
CDR3nt: TGTGCCAGCAGTCCCCAAGGACAGGGCGCGGCCGGGGAGCTGTTTTTT; CDR3aa: CASSPQGQGAAGELFF; d_gene: TRBD1; abundance: many; j_gene: TRBJ2-2; v_gene: TRBV28
CDR3nt: TGTGCCAGCAAGCGTGTCGGGGAGCTGTTTTTT; CDR3aa: CASKRVGELFF; d_gene: NA; abundance: NA; j_gene: TRBJ2-2; v_gene: TRBV3-1
CDR3nt: TGTGCCAGCACCCGAGCGGGGGGGCCTTACGAGCAGTACTTC; CDR3aa: CASTRAGGPYEQYF; d_gene: TRBD2; abundance: few; j_gene: TRBJ2-7; v_gene: TRBV6-1